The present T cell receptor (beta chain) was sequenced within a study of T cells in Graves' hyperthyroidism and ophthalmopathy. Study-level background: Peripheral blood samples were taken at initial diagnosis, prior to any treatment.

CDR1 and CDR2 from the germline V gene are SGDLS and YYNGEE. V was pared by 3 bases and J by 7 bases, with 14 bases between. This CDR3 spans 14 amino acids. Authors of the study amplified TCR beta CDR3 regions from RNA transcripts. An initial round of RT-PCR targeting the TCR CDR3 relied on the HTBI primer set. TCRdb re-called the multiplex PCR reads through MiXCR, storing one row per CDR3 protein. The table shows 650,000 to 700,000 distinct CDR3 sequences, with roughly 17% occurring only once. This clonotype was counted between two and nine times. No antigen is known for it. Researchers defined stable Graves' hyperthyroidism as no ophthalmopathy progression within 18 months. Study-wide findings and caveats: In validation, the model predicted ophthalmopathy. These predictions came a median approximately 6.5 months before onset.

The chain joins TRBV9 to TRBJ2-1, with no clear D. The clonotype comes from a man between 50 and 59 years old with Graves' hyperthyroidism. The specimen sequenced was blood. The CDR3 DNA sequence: TGTGCCAGCAGCGCGAGGAACTCTGAGAATGAGCAGTTCTTC. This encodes CASSARNSENEQFF.